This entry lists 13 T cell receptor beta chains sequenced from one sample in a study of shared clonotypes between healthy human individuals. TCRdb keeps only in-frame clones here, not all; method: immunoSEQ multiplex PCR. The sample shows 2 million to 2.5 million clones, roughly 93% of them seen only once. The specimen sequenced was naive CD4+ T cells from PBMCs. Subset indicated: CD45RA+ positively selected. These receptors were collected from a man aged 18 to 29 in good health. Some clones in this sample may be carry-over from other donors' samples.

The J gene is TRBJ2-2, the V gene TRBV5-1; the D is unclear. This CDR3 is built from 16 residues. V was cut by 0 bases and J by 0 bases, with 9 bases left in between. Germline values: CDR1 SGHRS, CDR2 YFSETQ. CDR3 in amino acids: CASSLEGYANTGELFF. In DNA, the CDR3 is TGCGCCAGCAGCTTGGAAGGATACGCGAACACCGGGGAGCTGTTTTTT.

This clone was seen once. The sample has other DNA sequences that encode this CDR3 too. This CDR3 is CASSIGQGFNQPQHF. The CDR3 coding sequence is TGTGCCAGTAGTATAGGACAGGGGTTCAATCAGCCCCAGCATTTT. The chain employs TRBV19 and TRBJ1-5, with 8 bases identical to TRBD1. Germline-derived CDR1 and CDR2 are LNHDA and SQIVND (reference sequence). The CDR3 is 15 residues long. Trimming removed 1 base from V and 3 bases from J; junction bases left unmatched: 2.

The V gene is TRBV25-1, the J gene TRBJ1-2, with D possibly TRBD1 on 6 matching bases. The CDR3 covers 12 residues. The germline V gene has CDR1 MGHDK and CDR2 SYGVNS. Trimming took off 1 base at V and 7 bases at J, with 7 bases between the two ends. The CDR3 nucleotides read TGTGCCAGCAGTGAATCGGGGGCTGGCTACACCTTC. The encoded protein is CASSESGAGYTF.

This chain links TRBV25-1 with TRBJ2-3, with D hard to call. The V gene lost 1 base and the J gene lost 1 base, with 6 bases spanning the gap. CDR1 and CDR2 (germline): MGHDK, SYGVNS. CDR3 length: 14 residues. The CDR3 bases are TGTGCCAGCAGTGAATCTCGACGCACAGATACGCAGTATTTT. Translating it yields CASSESRRTDTQYF.

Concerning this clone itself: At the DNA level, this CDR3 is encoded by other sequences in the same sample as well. The CDR3 loop reads CASSLEGGNYGYTF. CDR3 nucleotides: TGTGCCAGCAGCTTGGAGGGAGGGAACTATGGCTACACCTTC. The chain carries TRBV5-4 and TRBJ1-2; D is undetermined. This CDR3 has 14 residues. V lost 0 bases to trimming and J lost 2 bases, with 8 bases between them. Germline V gene sequence: CDR1 SGHNT, CDR2 YYREEE (reference sequence).

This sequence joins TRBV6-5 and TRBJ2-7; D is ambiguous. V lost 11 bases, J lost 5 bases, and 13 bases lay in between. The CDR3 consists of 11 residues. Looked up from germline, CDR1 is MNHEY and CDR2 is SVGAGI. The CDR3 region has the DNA TGTGCCTCCAAGAGAGGACACGAGCAGTACTTC. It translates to CASKRGHEQYF.

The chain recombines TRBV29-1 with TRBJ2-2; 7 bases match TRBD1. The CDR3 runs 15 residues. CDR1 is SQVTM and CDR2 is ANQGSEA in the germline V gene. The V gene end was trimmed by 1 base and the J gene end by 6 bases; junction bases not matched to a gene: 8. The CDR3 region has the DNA TGCAGCGTTGAAGGTAACAGGGGCCAAGCCGGGGAGCTGTTTTTT. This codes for CSVEGNRGQAGELFF.

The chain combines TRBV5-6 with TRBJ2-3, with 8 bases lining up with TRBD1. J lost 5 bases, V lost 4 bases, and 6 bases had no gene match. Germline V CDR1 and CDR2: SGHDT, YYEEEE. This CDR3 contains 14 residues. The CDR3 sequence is CASSLTGAGDTQYF. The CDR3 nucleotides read TGTGCCAGCAGCCTGACAGGGGCGGGAGATACGCAGTATTTT.

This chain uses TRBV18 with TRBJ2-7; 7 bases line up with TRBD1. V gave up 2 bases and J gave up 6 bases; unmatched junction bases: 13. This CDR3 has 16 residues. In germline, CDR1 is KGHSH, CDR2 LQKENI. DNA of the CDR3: TGTGCCAGCTCACCAGCACTGACAGGGAAGTTTTCCGAGCAGTACTTC. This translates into CASSPALTGKFSEQYF.

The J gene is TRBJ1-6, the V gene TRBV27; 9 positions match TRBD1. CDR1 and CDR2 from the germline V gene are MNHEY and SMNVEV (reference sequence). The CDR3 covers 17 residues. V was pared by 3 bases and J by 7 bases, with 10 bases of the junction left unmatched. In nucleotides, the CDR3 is TGTGCCAGCAGTTTCGGGACAGGGCCCCTTCGGAATTCACCCCTCCACTTT. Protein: CASSFGTGPLRNSPLHF.

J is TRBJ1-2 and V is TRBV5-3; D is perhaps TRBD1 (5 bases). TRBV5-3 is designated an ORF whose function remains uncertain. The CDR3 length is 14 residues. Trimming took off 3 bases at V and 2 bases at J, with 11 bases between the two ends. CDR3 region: CARSYIQGNYGYTF. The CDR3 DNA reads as TGTGCCAGAAGCTACATCCAGGGAAACTATGGCTACACCTTC.

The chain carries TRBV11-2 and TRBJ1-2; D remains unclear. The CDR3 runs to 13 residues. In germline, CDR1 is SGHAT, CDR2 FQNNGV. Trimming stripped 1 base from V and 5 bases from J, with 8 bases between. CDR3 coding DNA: TGTGCCAGCAGCTTAGCCGGGGAGTATGGCTACACCTTC. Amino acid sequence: CASSLAGEYGYTF. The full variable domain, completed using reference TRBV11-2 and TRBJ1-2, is EAGVAQSPRYKIIEKRQSVAFWCNPISGHATLYWYQQILGQGPKLLIQFQNNGVVDDSQLPKDRFSAERLKGVDSTLKIQPAKLEDSAVYLCASSLAGEYGYTFGSGTRLTVV.

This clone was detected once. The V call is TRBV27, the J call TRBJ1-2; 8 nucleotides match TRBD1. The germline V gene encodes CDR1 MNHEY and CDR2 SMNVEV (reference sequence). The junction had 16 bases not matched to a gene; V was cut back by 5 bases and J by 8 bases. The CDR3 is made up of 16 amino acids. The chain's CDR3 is CASSPSGGPIPSGYTF. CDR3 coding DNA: TGTGCCAGCAGTCCTTCAGGGGGCCCGATCCCCAGCGGCTACACCTTC.